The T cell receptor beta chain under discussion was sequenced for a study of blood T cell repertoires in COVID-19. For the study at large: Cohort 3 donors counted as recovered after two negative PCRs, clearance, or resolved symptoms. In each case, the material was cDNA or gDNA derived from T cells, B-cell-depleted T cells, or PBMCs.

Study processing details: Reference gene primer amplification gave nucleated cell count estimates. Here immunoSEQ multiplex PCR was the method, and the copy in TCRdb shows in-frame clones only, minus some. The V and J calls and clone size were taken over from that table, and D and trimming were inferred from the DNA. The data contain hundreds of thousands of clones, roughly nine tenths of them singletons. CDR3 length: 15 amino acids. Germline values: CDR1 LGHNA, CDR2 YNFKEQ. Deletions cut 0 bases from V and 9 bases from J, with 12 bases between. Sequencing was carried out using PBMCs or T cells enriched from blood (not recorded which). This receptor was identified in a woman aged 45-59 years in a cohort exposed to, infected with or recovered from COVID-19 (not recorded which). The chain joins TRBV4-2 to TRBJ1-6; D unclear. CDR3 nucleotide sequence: TGTGCCAGCAGCCAAGAAACGGGAAAGGGTTCACCCCTCCACTTT. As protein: CASSQETGKGSPLHF.